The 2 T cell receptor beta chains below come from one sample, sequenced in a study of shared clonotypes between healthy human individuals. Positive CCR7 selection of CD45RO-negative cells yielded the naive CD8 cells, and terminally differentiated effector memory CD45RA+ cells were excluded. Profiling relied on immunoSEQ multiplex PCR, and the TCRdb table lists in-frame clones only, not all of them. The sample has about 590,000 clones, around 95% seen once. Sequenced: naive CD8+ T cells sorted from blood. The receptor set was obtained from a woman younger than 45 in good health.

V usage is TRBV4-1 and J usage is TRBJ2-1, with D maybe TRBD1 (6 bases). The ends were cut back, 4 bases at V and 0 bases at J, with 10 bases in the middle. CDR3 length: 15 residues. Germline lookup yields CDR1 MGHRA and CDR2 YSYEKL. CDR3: CASSRQESSYNEQFF. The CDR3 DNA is TGCGCCAGCAGCCGACAGGAGAGCTCCTACAATGAGCAGTTCTTC.

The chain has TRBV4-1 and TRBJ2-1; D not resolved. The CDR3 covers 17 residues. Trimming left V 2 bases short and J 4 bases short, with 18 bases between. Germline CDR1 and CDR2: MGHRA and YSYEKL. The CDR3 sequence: CASSQPHGRNLYNEQFF. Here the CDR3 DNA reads TGCGCCAGCAGCCAACCCCACGGCCGAAACCTATACAATGAGCAGTTCTTC.